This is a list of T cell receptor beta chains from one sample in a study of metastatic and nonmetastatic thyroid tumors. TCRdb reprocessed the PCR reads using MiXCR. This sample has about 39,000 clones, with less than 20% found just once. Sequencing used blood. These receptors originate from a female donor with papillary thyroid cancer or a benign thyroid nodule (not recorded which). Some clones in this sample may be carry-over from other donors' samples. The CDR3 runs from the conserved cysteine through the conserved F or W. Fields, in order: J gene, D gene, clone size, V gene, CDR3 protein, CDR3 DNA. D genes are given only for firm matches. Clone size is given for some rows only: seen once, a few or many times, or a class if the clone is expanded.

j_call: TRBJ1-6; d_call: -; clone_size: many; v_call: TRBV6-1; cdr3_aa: CASRPPGRLYSPLHF; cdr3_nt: TGTGCCAGCAGGCCCCCGGGGAGGTTGTACTCACCCCTCCACTTT
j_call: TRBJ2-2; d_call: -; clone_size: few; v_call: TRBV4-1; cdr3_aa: CASSHPRAGRSTGELFF; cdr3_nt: TGCGCCAGCAGCCATCCCCGAGCAGGTAGGAGCACCGGGGAGCTGTTTTTT
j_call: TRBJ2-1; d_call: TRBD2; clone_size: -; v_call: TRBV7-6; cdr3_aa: CASSLGRLVGLAGEASNEQFF; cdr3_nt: TGTGCCAGCAGCTTAGGGCGGTTGGTGGGACTAGCGGGAGAGGCGTCCAATGAGCAGTTCTTC
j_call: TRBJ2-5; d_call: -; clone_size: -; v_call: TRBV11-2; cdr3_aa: CASSLHPGQTQYF; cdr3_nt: TGTGCCAGCAGCTTACACCCGGGACAGACCCAGTACTTC
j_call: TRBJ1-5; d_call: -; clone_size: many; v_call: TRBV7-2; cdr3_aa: CASSLIHGSNQPQHF; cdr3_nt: TGTGCCAGCAGCTTGATACACGGTAGCAATCAGCCCCAGCATTTT
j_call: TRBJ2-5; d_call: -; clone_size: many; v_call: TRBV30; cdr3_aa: CAWTPYQETQYF; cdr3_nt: TGTGCCTGGACCCCGTACCAAGAGACCCAGTACTTC
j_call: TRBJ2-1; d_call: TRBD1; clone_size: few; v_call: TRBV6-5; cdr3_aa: CASSYQGAYNEQFF; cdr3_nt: TGTGCCAGCAGTTACCAGGGGGCCTACAATGAGCAGTTCTTC
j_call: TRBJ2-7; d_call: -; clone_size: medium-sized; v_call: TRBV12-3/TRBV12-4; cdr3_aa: CASSPAYEQYF; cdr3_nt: TGTGCCAGCAGTCCAGCCTACGAGCAGTACTTC
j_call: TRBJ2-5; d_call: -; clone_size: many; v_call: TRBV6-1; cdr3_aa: CASSEQRQLLQTQYF; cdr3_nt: TGTGCCAGCAGTGAACAACGGCAGTTACTTCAGACCCAGTACTTC
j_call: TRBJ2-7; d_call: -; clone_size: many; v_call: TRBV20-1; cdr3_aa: CSARDSSNTFYEQYF; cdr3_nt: TGCAGTGCTAGAGATTCCAGCAACACCTTCTACGAGCAGTACTTC